This T cell receptor (beta chain) is drawn from a study of OX40 agonist ivuxolimab in advanced cancers. Study-level information: It was ivuxolimab, an agonistic anti-OX40 (CD134) antibody, that patients were treated with. At 0.01 to 10 mg/kg, ivuxolimab was administered intravenously to patients every 2 weeks.

The germline V and J ends were trimmed by 5 bases and 0 bases, with 17 bases remaining between them. This CDR3 comprises 16 residues. Germline CDR1 and CDR2: SNHLY and FYNNEI. As to this clone: The antigen is not known.

Notes on the study in general: Blood T cells, both CD4+ and CD8+, expanded clonally by week 6 at 0.1 to 3.0 mg/kg.

TCRdb keeps only in-frame clones here, not all; method: immunoSEQ multiplex PCR. Of 55,000 to 90,000 clones in the sample, approximately 81% were seen once. This receptor was obtained from an adult with an advanced solid tumor such as melanoma, head and neck, liver or kidney cancer. The source material was CD4+ or CD8+ T cells sorted from blood, sampled in a trial of the OX40 agonist ivuxolimab. The V call is TRBV2, the J call TRBJ2-7; D is possibly TRBD1 or TRBD2 (5 bases each). The CDR3 DNA reads as TGTGCCAGCAGTCAAGAACCGGGACGGGACTCCTACGAGCAGTACTTC. This encodes CASSQEPGRDSYEQYF. Using reference TRBV2 and TRBJ2-7 for the parts outside the CDR3, the full variable domain is EPEVTQTPSHQVTQMGQEVILRCVPISNHLYFYWYRQILGQKVEFLVSFYNNEISEKSEIFDDQFSVERPDGSNFTLKIRSTKLEDSAMYFCASSQEPGRDSYEQYFGPGTRLTVT.